A single sample gave rise to the 30 T cell receptor beta chains below, sequenced in a study of T-cell memory formation after mild COVID-19. TCRdb re-called the 5' RACE reads with MiXCR, one entry per CDR3 protein. The sample comprises roughly 600,000 distinct CDR3 sequences, roughly 17% of which are singletons, and around 12% rests with the top ten. The specimen sequenced was PBMCs or a T cell subset sorted from them (not recorded which). The receptors originated from an adult woman who had mild COVID-19 (a few samples of this study predate the infection). Cell type and time point are not known.

This clonotype was detected ten times or more. This chain links TRBV20-1 with TRBJ1-5; the match to TRBD1 covers 7 bases. The V segment lost 3 bases and the J segment 6 bases; nucleotides outside the gene matches: 14. Germline CDR1 reads DFQATT; CDR2 reads SNEGSKA (reference sequence). This CDR3 has 16 residues. Here the CDR3 DNA reads TGCAGTGCTAGCCCGACAGGGAGGACAAATAGTCAGCCCCAGCATTTT. As protein: CSASPTGRTNSQPQHF.

J is TRBJ2-7 and V is TRBV11-1; 9 bases map to TRBD2. This CDR3 spans 14 amino acids. Germline loops: CDR1 SGHAT, CDR2 FQDESV (reference sequence). The V segment lost 5 bases and the J segment 5 bases; nucleotides outside the gene matches: 7. The CDR3, as DNA: TGTGCCAGCAGCCCCTTTAGCGGGAGTGACGAGCAGTACTTC. This sequence encodes CASSPFSGSDEQYF.

This clonotype has more than one count but fewer than ten. This chain links TRBV29-1 with TRBJ1-1; D is possibly TRBD1 (5 bases). Trimming removed 2 bases at V and 2 bases at J, with 9 bases between. CDR1 is SQVTM, CDR2 ANQGSEA, per germline. The CDR3 is made up of 13 amino acids. CDR3 in amino acids: CSVEPGPNTEAFF. The DNA of the CDR3 is TGCAGCGTTGAACCAGGGCCTAACACTGAAGCTTTCTTT.

The genes are TRBV3-1 and TRBJ2-3, with 10 nucleotides matching TRBD2. The CDR3 spans 16 residues. The germline gives CDR1 LGHDT, CDR2 YNNKEL (reference sequence). With V trimmed by 7 bases and J by 4 bases, 11 bases remained unmatched. CDR3 sequence reads: CASKSRAGGPADTQYF. The CDR3 coding sequence is TGTGCCAGCAAAAGCAGAGCGGGGGGGCCCGCAGATACGCAGTATTTT.

Many counts were recorded for this clonotype. The chain is built from TRBV5-1 and TRBJ1-3; D is ambiguous. The V and J ends lost 0 bases and 1 base respectively, with 8 bases between them. There are 15 residues in the CDR3. Germline V lookup: CDR1 SGHRS, CDR2 YFSETQ. In nucleotides, the CDR3 is TGCGCCAGCAGCTTGGCCCCGGATTCTGGAAACACCATATATTTT. Translated, it gives CASSLAPDSGNTIYF.

This clonotype has a handful of counts. V is TRBV6-5 and J is TRBJ1-2; 7 bases match TRBD1. CDR3 length equals 18 residues. CDR1 is MNHEY and CDR2 is SVGAGI in the germline V gene. V lost 4 bases to trimming and J lost 2 bases; unmatched junction nucleotides: 16. CDR3 loop: CASSSLTGTDLTNYGYTF. Written as DNA, the CDR3 is TGTGCCAGCAGTTCACTAACCGGGACAGATCTTACCAACTATGGCTACACCTTC.

This clonotype has a handful of counts. This rearrangement joins TRBV12-3 or TRBV12-4 to TRBJ1-4; 7 bases align to TRBD1. Germline trimming cut 3 bases from V and 8 bases from J; bases unmatched to any gene: 6. CDR3 length equals 14 residues. The DNA of the CDR3 is TGTGCCAGCAGTTTCCAGGACAGGTGGGAAAAACTGTTTTTT. It encodes CASSFQDRWEKLFF.

V usage is TRBV7-2 and J usage is TRBJ2-1; D remains unclear. V shed 6 bases and J shed 7 bases, with 7 bases lying between them. The CDR3 is 11 amino acids. CDR1 and CDR2 from the germline V gene are SGHTA and FQGNSA. For the CDR3, the DNA is TGTGCCAGCAGAAAGCAGAATGAGCAGTTCTTC. The encoded protein is CASRKQNEQFF. Supplemented by reference TRBV7-2 and TRBJ2-1, the full variable domain reads GAGVSQSPSNKVTEKGKDVELRCDPISGHTALYWYRQSLGQGLEFLIYFQGNSAPDKSGLPSDRFSAERTGGSVSTLTIQRTQQEDSAVYLCASRKQNEQFFGPGTRLTVL.

This clonotype was seen only a few times. The chain joins TRBV12-3 or TRBV12-4 to TRBJ2-2; 15 nucleotides agree with TRBD2. The V and J ends lost 6 bases and 6 bases, in that order; junction bases with no gene match: 2. This CDR3 is 15 amino acids long. CDR3 sequence reads: CASRGLAGGSGELFF. The CDR3 DNA follows: TGTGCCAGCAGGGGACTAGCGGGAGGTTCCGGGGAGCTGTTTTTT.

This clonotype has a handful of counts. The CDR3 is CASSPGTSVTYEQYF. CDR3 DNA: TGCGCCAGCAGCCCGGGGACTAGCGTTACCTACGAGCAGTACTTC. This chain connects TRBV5-1 to TRBJ2-7; 10 nucleotides align to TRBD2. This CDR3 has 15 residues. The germline V gene has CDR1 SGHRS and CDR2 YFSETQ. V shed 4 bases, J shed 2 bases, and the junction held 6 bases outside the gene matches. The complete variable domain, with remaining parts taken from reference TRBV5-1 and TRBJ2-7, reads KAGVTQTPRYLIKTRGQQVTLSCSPISGHRSVSWYQQTPGQGLQFLFEYFSETQRNKGNFPGRFSGRQFSNSRSEMNVSTLELGDSALYLCASSPGTSVTYEQYFGPGTRLTVT.

This chain uses TRBV20-1 with TRBJ2-3; 10 positions agree with TRBD2. Trimming cost V 2 bases and J 13 bases; bases outside gene matches: 15. Germline CDR1 and CDR2: DFQATT and SNEGSKA (reference sequence). This CDR3 has 15 amino acids. The CDR3, as DNA: TGCAGTGCTAGATGGAGTAGCGGGGGGCCGGTTAATGAGTATTTT. It encodes CSARWSSGGPVNEYF.

The chain is built from TRBV12-3 or TRBV12-4 and TRBJ2-3; TRBD2 is a possible D gene (6 bases). V was shortened by 5 bases and J by 4 bases, with 25 bases between the two germline ends. The CDR3 has 18 amino acids. Written as DNA, the CDR3 is TGTGCCAGCAGTCTTATGTCGGGGGTCCCCTCCCTATCAGATACGCAGTATTTT. This codes for CASSLMSGVPSLSDTQYF.

This chain links TRBV3-1 with TRBJ2-1; tentative D call: TRBD1 (6 bases). Germline V gene data show CDR1 as LGHDT and CDR2 as YNNKEL (reference sequence). Trimming cost V 3 bases and J 6 bases, with 15 bases left between them. The length of the CDR3 is 15 residues. The CDR3 sequence: CASSHQTGAFNEQFF. The DNA of the CDR3 is TGTGCCAGCAGCCACCAGACAGGAGCTTTCAATGAGCAGTTCTTC.

The chain is built from TRBV7-2 and TRBJ2-7; 11 bases match TRBD1. The CDR3 has 15 residues. The junction had 7 bases not matched to a gene; V was cut back by 5 bases and J by 4 bases. The germline CDR1 and CDR2 sequences are SGHTA and FQGNSA. CDR3 protein: CASSRRTGGRYEQYF. The CDR3, as DNA: TGTGCCAGCAGCCGTAGGACAGGGGGCAGGTACGAGCAGTACTTC. Full variable domain (outside the CDR3, taken from reference TRBV7-2 and TRBJ2-7): GAGVSQSPSNKVTEKGKDVELRCDPISGHTALYWYRQSLGQGLEFLIYFQGNSAPDKSGLPSDRFSAERTGGSVSTLTIQRTQQEDSAVYLCASSRRTGGRYEQYFGPGTRLTVT.

V and J are TRBV9 and TRBJ2-2; TRBD1 is a possible D gene (5 bases). The ends were cut back, 0 bases at V and 6 bases at J, with 9 bases in the middle. The germline V gene encodes CDR1 SGDLS and CDR2 YYNGEE. The CDR3 covers 14 residues. CDR3 sequence reads: CASSVVRVPGELFF. The CDR3 region has the DNA TGTGCCAGCAGCGTAGTCAGGGTCCCCGGGGAGCTGTTTTTT.

This clonotype was counted a few times. The chain links TRBV4-1 to TRBJ1-5; possibly TRBD1 for D (5 bases). Deletions cut 0 bases from V and 9 bases from J, with 15 bases between. The CDR3 consists of 15 residues. Germline V gene sequence: CDR1 MGHRA, CDR2 YSYEKL. The CDR3 region has the DNA TGCGCCAGCAGCCAAGATACGGGGGTGTTGGGGCCCCAGCATTTT. This sequence encodes CASSQDTGVLGPQHF.

The sample holds a few counts of this clonotype. This sequence joins TRBV9 and TRBJ2-7, with a possible D match to TRBD2 (7 bases). Deletions cut 0 bases from V and 2 bases from J, with 12 bases between. The length of the CDR3 is 15 residues. Germline V lookup: CDR1 SGDLS, CDR2 YYNGEE. CDR3 in amino acids: CASSVGEGGTYEQYF. The CDR3 DNA reads as TGTGCCAGCAGCGTAGGGGAGGGGGGTACCTACGAGCAGTACTTC.

The V gene is TRBV11-2, the J gene TRBJ2-2, with D possibly called TRBD1 or TRBD2 (5 bases each). Germline CDR1 reads SGHAT; CDR2 reads FQNNGV. The germline V and J ends were trimmed by 5 bases and 5 bases, with 15 bases remaining between them. The CDR3 has 15 residues. The CDR3 is CASSPAVGETGELFF. In nucleotides, the CDR3 is TGTGCCAGCAGCCCAGCGGTGGGGGAGACCGGGGAGCTGTTTTTT.

A few counts support this clonotype. The J gene is TRBJ1-2, the V gene TRBV29-1; D uncertain. The germline CDR1 and CDR2 sequences are SQVTM and ANQGSEA. CDR3 length equals 13 residues. Trimming cost V 5 bases and J 2 bases, with 12 bases left between them. The CDR3 DNA is TGCAGCGTTCTAGGCGGAGAAAACTATGGCTACACCTTC. Residues: CSVLGGENYGYTF.

The rearrangement links TRBV7-9 to TRBJ2-1; TRBD1 aligns across 9 bases. The trim removed 1 base at V and 6 bases at J, leaving 19 bases unmatched. The CDR3 contains 20 residues. Germline V lookup: CDR1 SEHNR, CDR2 FQNEAQ (reference sequence). This CDR3 reads CASSLGAKRDRAYDRNEQFF. DNA of the CDR3: TGTGCCAGCAGCTTAGGGGCGAAGCGGGACAGGGCTTACGACCGCAATGAGCAGTTCTTC.

A few counts support this clonotype. CDR3 DNA: TGTGCCAGCAGAGGACTAGCGGGAGGTCATACGCAGTATTTT. Its translation: CASRGLAGGHTQYF. The rearrangement uses TRBV5-6 and TRBJ2-3, with 14 bases fitting TRBD2. J lost 7 bases, V lost 5 bases, and 3 bases had no gene match. The CDR3 totals 14 residues. Germline CDR1 SGHDT, CDR2 YYEEEE.

This clonotype was recorded a few times. This chain connects TRBV9 to TRBJ2-3; D is possibly TRBD2 (7 bases). Trimming stripped 0 bases from V and 4 bases from J, with 12 bases between. Germline lookup yields CDR1 SGDLS and CDR2 YYNGEE. The CDR3 is 15 amino acids. CDR3 in DNA: TGTGCCAGCAGCGTAGACGGGGGGCGGGCAGATACGCAGTATTTT. Translated, it gives CASSVDGGRADTQYF. The variable domain in full, completed from reference TRBV9 and TRBJ2-3, reads DSGVTQTPKHLITATGQRVTLRCSPRSGDLSVYWYQQSLDQGLQFLIQYYNGEERAKGNILERFSAQQFPDLHSELNLSSLELGDSALYFCASSVDGGRADTQYFGPGTRLTVL.

This chain connects TRBV20-1 to TRBJ2-7; 9 nucleotides line up with TRBD2. This CDR3 has 14 residues. V shed 5 bases and J 3 bases; nucleotides not matched to a gene: 8. Germline V lookup: CDR1 DFQATT, CDR2 SNEGSKA (reference sequence). CDR3 sequence reads: CSALSGRQHYEQYF. DNA for the CDR3: TGCAGTGCTTTAAGCGGGAGGCAACACTACGAGCAGTACTTC.

The gene calls are TRBV18 and TRBJ2-2; the D gene is possibly TRBD1 (6 bases). This CDR3 comprises 14 residues. Between the trimmed V and J ends, which lost 3 bases and 5 bases, there was a span of 10 bases. Germline assignment: CDR1 KGHSH and CDR2 LQKENI. The CDR3: CASSPGQQTGELFF. CDR3 in DNA: TGTGCCAGCTCACCGGGACAACAGACCGGGGAGCTGTTTTTT.

The CDR3 coding sequence is TGCGCCAGCAGCTTGGTTGACAGGAGCCTCAGTGGGGAGCTGTTTTTT. It translates to CASSLVDRSLSGELFF. The rearrangement links TRBV5-1 to TRBJ2-2; TRBD1 might be the D (6 bases). The CDR3 sequence is 16 residues long. With 0 bases removed from V and 8 bases from J, the gap between germline ends came to 17 bases. Germline CDR1 and CDR2: SGHRS and YFSETQ.

Only a few counts were recorded for this clonotype. This rearrangement joins TRBV11-2 to TRBJ2-3; the match to TRBD2 covers 10 bases. V shed 0 bases, J shed 2 bases, and the junction held 5 bases outside the gene matches. CDR1 SGHAT and CDR2 FQNNGV come from the germline V gene. The CDR3 totals 17 residues. CDR3 in DNA: TGTGCCAGCAGCTTAGATCGACTAGCGGGCTCCACAGATACGCAGTATTTT. Protein sequence: CASSLDRLAGSTDTQYF.

In its sample, this clonotype was seen many times. This sequence joins TRBV4-2 and TRBJ1-1, with a tentative D call TRBD1 (5 bases). Trimming took 0 bases from V and 1 from J, leaving 12 bases between them. The CDR3 covers 16 residues. Germline CDR1 is LGHNA and CDR2 is YNFKEQ. This CDR3 is CASSQDQAGKNTEAFF. In DNA, the CDR3 is TGTGCCAGCAGCCAAGATCAGGCAGGGAAGAACACTGAAGCTTTCTTT.

V usage is TRBV12-3 or TRBV12-4 and J usage is TRBJ2-3; 7 bases map to TRBD1. The V and J ends lost 3 bases and 2 bases, in that order; junction bases with no gene match: 20. CDR3 length equals 20 residues. CDR3 region: CASSFSLSFLDRDNTDTQYF. The CDR3 DNA reads as TGTGCCAGCAGTTTCTCGTTATCATTCTTAGACAGGGACAACACAGATACGCAGTATTTT.

In this sample, this clonotype turned up a few times. V gene TRBV18 combines with J gene TRBJ2-5, with 10 bases aligning to TRBD1. V lost 1 base to trimming and J lost 4 bases; unmatched junction nucleotides: 3. Per germline, CDR1 KGHSH and CDR2 LQKENI. This CDR3 has 15 residues. The CDR3 region is CASSPQTGGGETQYF. CDR3 coding DNA: TGTGCCAGCTCACCACAGACAGGGGGCGGAGAGACCCAGTACTTC.

This clonotype has more than one count but fewer than ten. V usage is TRBV6-2 or TRBV6-3 and J usage is TRBJ2-1; D not resolved. Trimming removed 7 bases from V and 6 bases from J, with 16 bases in between. This CDR3 is 14 amino acids long. Germline assignment: CDR1 MNHEY and CDR2 SVGEGT. The CDR3 spells CASIWKGRPNEQFF. CDR3 DNA sequence: TGTGCCAGCATCTGGAAAGGCAGACCCAATGAGCAGTTCTTC.